This T cell receptor (beta chain) appears in the sequencing data of a study of technical replicates of blood from a handful of donors. The method was immunoSEQ multiplex PCR; TCRdb's version includes in-frame clones alone and lacks a portion of them. The sample comprises under 15,000 clones, 79% of which are singletons, and more than 10% rests with the top ten. This receptor was taken from a human donor in good health. Sequenced material: PBMCs.

The CDR3 coding sequence is TGTGCCAGCTCAGATAGCGGGAGGAGTAGGTACGAGCAGTACTTC. This translates into CASSDSGRSRYEQYF. The J gene is TRBJ2-7, the V gene TRBV18, with 10 bases aligning to TRBD2. CDR1 is KGHSH and CDR2 is LQKENI in the germline V gene. This CDR3 has 15 residues. The V gene end was trimmed by 5 bases and the J gene end by 4 bases; junction bases not matched to a gene: 8.